What follows is one T cell receptor (beta chain) and its context. This specimen comes from a study of blood T cell repertoires in COVID-19. Study-wide context: Sources were T cells, B-cell-depleted T cells, or PBMCs; the material itself was cDNA or gDNA.

Individuals aged about 18 to 95 years were recruited from 24 US areas. Original data processing: It was from reference gene primer amplification that nucleated cell counts were estimated. Produced via immunoSEQ multiplex PCR; TCRdb's table is partial and in-frame only. That table gives V, J and clone size, and the DNA gave D and trimming. The sample has roughly 400,000 clones, 85% to 90% seen once. Material for sequencing was PBMCs or T cells enriched from blood (not recorded which). The receptor was isolated from a man younger than 40 who had recovered from COVID-19.

CDR3 in DNA: TGCGCCAGCAGTCGGGAGGGACACTCACCCCTCCACTTT. This sequence encodes CASSREGHSPLHF. This chain joins TRBV23-1 and TRBJ1-6, with a weak D call TRBD1 (6 bases). TRBV23-1 is flagged as an ORF with uncertain function. The CDR3 covers 13 residues. V was clipped by 4 bases and J by 10 bases, with 11 bases between them.